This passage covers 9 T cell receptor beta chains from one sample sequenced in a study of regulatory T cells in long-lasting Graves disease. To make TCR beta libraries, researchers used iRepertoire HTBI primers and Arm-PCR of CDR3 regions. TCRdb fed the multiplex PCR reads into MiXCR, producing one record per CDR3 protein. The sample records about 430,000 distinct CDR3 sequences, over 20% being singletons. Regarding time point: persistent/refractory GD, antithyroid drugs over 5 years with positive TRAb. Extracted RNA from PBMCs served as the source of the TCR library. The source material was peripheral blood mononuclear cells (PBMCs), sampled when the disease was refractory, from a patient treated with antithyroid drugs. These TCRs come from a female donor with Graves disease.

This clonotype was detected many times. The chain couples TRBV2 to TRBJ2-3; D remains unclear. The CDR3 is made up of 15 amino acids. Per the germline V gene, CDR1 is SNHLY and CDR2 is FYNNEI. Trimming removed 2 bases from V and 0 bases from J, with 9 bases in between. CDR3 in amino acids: CASSEWVRSTDTQYF. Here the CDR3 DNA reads TGTGCCAGCAGTGAATGGGTACGGAGCACAGATACGCAGTATTTT.

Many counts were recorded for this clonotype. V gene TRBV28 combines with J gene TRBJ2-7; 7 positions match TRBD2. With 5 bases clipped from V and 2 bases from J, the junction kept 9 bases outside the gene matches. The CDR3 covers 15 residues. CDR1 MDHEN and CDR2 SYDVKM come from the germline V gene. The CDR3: CASSPWRGNTYEQYF. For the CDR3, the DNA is TGTGCCAGCAGTCCTTGGCGGGGGAATACCTACGAGCAGTACTTC.

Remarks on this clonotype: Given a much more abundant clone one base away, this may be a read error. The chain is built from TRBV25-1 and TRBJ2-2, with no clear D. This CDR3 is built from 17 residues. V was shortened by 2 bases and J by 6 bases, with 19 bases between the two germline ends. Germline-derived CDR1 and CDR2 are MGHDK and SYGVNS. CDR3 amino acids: CASSEHFPGVVSGELFF. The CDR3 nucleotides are TGTGCCAGCAGTGAACATTTCCCAGGAGTCGTCTCCGGGGAGCTGTTTTTT.

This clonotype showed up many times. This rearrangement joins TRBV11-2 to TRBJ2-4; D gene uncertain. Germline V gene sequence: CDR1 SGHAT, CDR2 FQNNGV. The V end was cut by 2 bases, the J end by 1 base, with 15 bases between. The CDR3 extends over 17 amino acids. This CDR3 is CASSLSNYPRAKNIQYF. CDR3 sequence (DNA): TGTGCCAGCAGCTTATCAAACTACCCGAGGGCCAAAAACATTCAGTACTTC.

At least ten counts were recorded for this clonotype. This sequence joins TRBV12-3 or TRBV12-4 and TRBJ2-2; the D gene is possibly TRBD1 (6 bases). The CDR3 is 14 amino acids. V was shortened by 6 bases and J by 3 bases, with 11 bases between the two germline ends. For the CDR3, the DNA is TGTGCCAGCAGACATGACAGGCACACCGGGGAGCTGTTTTTT. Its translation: CASRHDRHTGELFF.

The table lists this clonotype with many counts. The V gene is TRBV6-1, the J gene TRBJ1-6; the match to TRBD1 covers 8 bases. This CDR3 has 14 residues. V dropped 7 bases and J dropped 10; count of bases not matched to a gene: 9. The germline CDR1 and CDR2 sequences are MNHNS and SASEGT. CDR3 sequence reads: CASNLGQGMSPLHF. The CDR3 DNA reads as TGTGCCAGCAACCTCGGACAGGGAATGTCACCCCTCCACTTT.

The CDR3 DNA reads TGTGCCAGCAGCCGCAGGGTACGGGACTCTGGAAACACCATATATTTT. It yields the protein CASSRRVRDSGNTIYF. The chain uses TRBV3-1 and TRBJ1-3; maybe TRBD1 (5 bases). The CDR3 covers 16 residues. Germline CDR1 LGHDT, CDR2 YNNKEL (reference sequence). The germline V and J ends were trimmed by 4 bases and 0 bases, with 13 bases remaining between them. Using reference TRBV3-1 and TRBJ1-3 for the parts outside the CDR3, the full variable domain is DTAVSQTPKYLVTQMGNDKSIKCEQNLGHDTMYWYKQDSKKFLKIMFSYNNKELIINETVPNRFSPKSPDKAHLNLHINSLELGDSAVYFCASSRRVRDSGNTIYFGEGSWLTVV.

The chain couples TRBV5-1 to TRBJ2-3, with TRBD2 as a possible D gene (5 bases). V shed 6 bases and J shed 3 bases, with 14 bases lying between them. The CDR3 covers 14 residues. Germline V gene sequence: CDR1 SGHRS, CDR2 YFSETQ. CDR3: CASIKNSGTDTQYF. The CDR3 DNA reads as TGCGCCAGCATCAAAAACAGCGGTACAGATACGCAGTATTTT.

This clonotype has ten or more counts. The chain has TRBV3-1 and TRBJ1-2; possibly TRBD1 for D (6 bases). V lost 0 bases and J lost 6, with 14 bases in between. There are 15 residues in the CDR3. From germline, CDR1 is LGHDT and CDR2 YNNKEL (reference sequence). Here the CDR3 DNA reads TGTGCCAGCAGCCAAGAGTTGCAGGGGAGGAATGGCTACACCTTC. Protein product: CASSQELQGRNGYTF.